The T cell receptor beta chain described here comes from a study of blood T cell repertoires in COVID-19. Across the whole study: PBMCs, B-cell-depleted T cells, or T cells provided the cDNA or gDNA that made up the material.

The CDR3 has 15 residues. With 0 bases removed from V and 2 bases from J, the gap between germline ends came to 11 bases. In germline, CDR1 is MNHNS, CDR2 SASEGT. Methods used by the authors: Researchers report that nucleated cell counts were estimated from reference gene primer amplification. The data were produced by immunoSEQ multiplex PCR, yet TCRdb's version contains in-frame clones alone and is incomplete. D and trimming come from the DNA, and the V and J calls and clone size come from that table. This table holds about 360,000 clones, about 88% found once. Enrollment of patients from Seattle took place during active infection, with longitudinal follow-up.

The V and J genes are TRBV6-1 and TRBJ2-7; D might be TRBD2 (5 bases). The clonotype was recovered from a woman aged 55-75 years with COVID-19, enrolled during active disease. Sequenced sample: peripheral blood. As DNA, the CDR3 is TGTGCCAGCAGTGAAGCAGGGCGGGCCGCCTACGAGCAGTACTTC. Translation: CASSEAGRAAYEQYF.